This TCR beta chain was identified in a study of blood T cell repertoires in COVID-19. As for the study in general: Sample material is recorded as cDNA or gDNA derived from T cells, B-cell-depleted T cells, or PBMCs.

Concerning this clone: The same CDR3 can be traced to other DNA sequences in this sample.

Per the original methods: Researchers report that nucleated cell counts were estimated from reference gene primer amplification. The repertoire was sequenced with immunoSEQ multiplex PCR; TCRdb's copy has only in-frame clones and lacks some. V and J calls and clone size come straight from that table; D and trimming were deduced from the DNA. The sample lists around 130,000 clones; 84% were seen once. The study recruited people aged about 18 to 95 years across more than 20 US areas. The germline CDR1 and CDR2 sequences are SGHNT and YENEEA. V was pared by 4 bases and J by 4 bases, with 11 bases between. CDR3 length equals 14 residues.

The clonotype originates from a man in his forties or fifties with acute COVID-19. Sequences were obtained from PBMCs or T cells enriched from blood (not recorded which). V gene TRBV11-3 combines with J gene TRBJ2-1; a weak D match, TRBD2 (5 bases). The DNA of the CDR3 is TGTGCCAGCAGCTCAGGACTTGCGTACAATGAGCAGTTCTTC. Protein: CASSSGLAYNEQFF. The complete variable domain, with remaining parts taken from reference TRBV11-3 and TRBJ2-1, reads EAGVVQSPRYKIIEKKQPVAFWCNPISGHNTLYWYLQNLGQGPELLIRYENEEAVDDSQLPKDRFSAERLKGVDSTLKIQPAELGDSAVYLCASSSGLAYNEQFFGPGTRLTVL.